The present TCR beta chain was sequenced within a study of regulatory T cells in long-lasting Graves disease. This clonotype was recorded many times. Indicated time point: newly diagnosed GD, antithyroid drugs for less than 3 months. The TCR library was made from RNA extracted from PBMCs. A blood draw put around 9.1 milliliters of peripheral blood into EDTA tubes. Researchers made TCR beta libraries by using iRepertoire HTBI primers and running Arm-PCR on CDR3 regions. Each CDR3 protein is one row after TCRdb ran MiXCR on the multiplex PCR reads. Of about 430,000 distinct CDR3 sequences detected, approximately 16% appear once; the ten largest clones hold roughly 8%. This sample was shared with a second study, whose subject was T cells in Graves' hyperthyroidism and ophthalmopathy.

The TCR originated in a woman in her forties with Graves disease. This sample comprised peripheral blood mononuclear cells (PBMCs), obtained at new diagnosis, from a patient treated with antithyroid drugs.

CDR3 residues: CASSPDREETQYF. The CDR3 DNA reads as TGTGCCAGCAGCCCAGACAGAGAAGAGACCCAGTACTTC. V gene TRBV28 combines with J gene TRBJ2-5; D might be TRBD1 (5 bases). This CDR3 is built from 13 residues. V lost 6 bases and J lost 3, with 11 bases in between. CDR1 MDHEN and CDR2 SYDVKM come from the germline V gene.